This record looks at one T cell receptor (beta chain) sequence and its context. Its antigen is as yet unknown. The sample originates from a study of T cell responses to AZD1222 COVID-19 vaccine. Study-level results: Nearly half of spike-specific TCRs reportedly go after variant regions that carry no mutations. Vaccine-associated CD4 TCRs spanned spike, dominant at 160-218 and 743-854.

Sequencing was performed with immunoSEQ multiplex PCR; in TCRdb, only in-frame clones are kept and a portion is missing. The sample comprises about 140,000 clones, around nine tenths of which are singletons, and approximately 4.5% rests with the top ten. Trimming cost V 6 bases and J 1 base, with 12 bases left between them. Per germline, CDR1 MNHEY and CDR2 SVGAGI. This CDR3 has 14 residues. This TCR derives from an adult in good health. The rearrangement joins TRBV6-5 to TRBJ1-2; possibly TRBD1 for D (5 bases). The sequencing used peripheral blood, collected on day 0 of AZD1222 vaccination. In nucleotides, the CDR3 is TGTGCCAGCAGCCGGGGGACGGGTAACTATGGCTACACCTTC. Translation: CASSRGTGNYGYTF.